This T cell receptor (beta chain) was found in a study of CD8 T cells in Susac syndrome. As controls, healthy donors matched for age and sex were used. RNA in amounts of about 0.5 to 1 ug was reverse transcribed with random hexamers. From the immunoSEQ multiplex PCR reads, TCRdb called clonotypes with MiXCR, one entry per CDR3 protein. The data contain roughly 150,000 distinct CDR3 sequences, about 94% of them singletons. The CDR3 totals 16 residues. CDR1 and CDR2 (germline): DFQATT, SNEGSKA (reference sequence). Trimming removed 0 bases from V and 3 bases from J, with 18 bases in between. The sequencing sample was made of CD4+ T cells from PBMCs. This clonotype was sampled from a human donor in good health. J is TRBJ2-7 and V is TRBV20-1; D is possibly TRBD2 (7 bases). For the CDR3, the DNA is TGCAGTGCTAGAGATCTCGGACTAGGGGGACGCTACGAGCAGTACTTC. This sequence encodes CSARDLGLGGRYEQYF.